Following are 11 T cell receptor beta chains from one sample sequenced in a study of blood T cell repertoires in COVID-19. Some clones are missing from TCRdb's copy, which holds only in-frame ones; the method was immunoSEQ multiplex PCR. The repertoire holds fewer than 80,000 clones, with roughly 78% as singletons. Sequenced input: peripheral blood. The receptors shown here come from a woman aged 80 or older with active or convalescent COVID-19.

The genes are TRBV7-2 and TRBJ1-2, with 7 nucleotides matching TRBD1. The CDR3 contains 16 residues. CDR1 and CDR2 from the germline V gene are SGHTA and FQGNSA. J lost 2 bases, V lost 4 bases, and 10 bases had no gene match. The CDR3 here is CASSSRTRDRNYGYTF. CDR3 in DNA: TGTGCCAGCAGCTCTCGGACGCGGGACAGAAACTATGGCTACACCTTC.

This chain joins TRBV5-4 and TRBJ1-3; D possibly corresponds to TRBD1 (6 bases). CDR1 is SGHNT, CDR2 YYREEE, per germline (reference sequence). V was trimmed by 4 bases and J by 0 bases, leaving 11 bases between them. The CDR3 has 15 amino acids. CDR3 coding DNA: TGTGCCAGCAGCCTGACAGGTACCTCTGGAAACACCATATATTTT. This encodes CASSLTGTSGNTIYF.

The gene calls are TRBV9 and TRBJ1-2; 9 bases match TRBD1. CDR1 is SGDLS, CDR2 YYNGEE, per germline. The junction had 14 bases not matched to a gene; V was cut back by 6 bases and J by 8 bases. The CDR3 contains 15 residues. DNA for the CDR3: TGTGCCAGCACCGGAAATGACAGGGGGATTTTAGGCTACACCTTC. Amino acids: CASTGNDRGILGYTF.

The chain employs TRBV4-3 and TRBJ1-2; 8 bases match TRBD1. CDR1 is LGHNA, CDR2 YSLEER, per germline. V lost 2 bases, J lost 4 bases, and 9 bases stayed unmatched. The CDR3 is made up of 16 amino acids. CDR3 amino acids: CASSQPGRGRFYGYTF. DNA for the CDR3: TGCGCCAGCAGCCAACCGGGCAGGGGGCGGTTCTATGGCTACACCTTC.

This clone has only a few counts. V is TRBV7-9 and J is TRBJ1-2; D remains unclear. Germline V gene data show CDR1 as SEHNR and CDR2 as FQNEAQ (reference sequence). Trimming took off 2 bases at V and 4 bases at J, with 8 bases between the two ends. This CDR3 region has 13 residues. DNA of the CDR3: TGTGCCAGCAGCTTACGGGGTCCCTATGGCTACACCTTC. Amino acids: CASSLRGPYGYTF.

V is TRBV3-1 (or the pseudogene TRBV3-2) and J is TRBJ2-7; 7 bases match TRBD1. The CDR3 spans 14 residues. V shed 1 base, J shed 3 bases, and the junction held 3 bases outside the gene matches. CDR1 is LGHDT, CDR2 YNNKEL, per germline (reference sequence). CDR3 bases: TGTGCCAGCAGCCAAGGGGGACAGCTCTACGAGCAGTACTTC. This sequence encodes CASSQGGQLYEQYF.

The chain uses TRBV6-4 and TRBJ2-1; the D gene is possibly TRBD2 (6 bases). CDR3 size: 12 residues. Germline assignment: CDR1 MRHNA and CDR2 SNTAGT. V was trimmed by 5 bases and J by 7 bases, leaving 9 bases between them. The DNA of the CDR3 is TGTGCCAGCAGTTTTAGCGGAAATGAGCAGTTCTTC. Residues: CASSFSGNEQFF.

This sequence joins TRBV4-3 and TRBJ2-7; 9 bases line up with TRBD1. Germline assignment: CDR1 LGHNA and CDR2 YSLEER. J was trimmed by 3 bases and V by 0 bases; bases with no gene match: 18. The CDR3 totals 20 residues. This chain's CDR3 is CASSQEPSWSAGGQGYEQYF. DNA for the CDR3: TGCGCCAGCAGCCAAGAGCCCTCTTGGAGCGCAGGGGGACAGGGCTACGAGCAGTACTTC.

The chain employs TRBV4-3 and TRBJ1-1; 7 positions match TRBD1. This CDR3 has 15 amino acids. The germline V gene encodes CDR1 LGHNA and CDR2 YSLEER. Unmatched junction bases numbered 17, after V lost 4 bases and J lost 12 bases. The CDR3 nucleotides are TGCGCCAGCAGCCCTCGACCCTTAGGACAGGATGCACCTTTCTTT. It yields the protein CASSPRPLGQDAPFF.

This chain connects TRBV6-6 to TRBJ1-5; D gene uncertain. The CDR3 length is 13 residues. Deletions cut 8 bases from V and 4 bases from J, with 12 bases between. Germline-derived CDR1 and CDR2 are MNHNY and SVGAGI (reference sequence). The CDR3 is CASVRSLNQPQHF. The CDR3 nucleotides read TGTGCCAGCGTTAGGAGTTTAAATCAGCCCCAGCATTTT.

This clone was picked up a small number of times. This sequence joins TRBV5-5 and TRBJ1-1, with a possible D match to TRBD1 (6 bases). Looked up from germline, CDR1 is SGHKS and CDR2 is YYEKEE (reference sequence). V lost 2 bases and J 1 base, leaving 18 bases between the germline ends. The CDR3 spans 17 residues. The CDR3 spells CASSFVTVQGWNTEAFF. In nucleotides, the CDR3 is TGTGCCAGCAGCTTCGTAACTGTACAGGGTTGGAACACTGAAGCTTTCTTT.